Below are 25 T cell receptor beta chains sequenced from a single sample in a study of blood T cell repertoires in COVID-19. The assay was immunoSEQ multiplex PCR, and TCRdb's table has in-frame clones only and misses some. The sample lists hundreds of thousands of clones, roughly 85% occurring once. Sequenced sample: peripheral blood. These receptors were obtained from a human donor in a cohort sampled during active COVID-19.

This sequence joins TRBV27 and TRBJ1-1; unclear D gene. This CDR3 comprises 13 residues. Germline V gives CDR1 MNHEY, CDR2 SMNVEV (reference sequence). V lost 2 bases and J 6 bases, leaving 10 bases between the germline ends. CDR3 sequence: CASSLGGMAEAFF. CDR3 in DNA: TGTGCCAGCAGTTTAGGAGGGATGGCTGAAGCTTTCTTT.

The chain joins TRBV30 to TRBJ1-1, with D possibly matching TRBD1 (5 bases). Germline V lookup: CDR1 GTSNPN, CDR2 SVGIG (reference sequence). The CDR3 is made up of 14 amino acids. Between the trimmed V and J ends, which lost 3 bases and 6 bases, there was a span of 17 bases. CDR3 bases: TGTGCCTGGAGGGGGGGAAGGCGTACATCTGAAGCTTTCTTT. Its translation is CAWRGGRRTSEAFF.

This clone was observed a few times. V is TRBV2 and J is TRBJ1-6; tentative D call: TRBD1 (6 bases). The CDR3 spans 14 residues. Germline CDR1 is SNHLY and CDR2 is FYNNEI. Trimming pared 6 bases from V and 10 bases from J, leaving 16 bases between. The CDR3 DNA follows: TGTGCCAGCAGCGCAACAGGGTATGACTCACCCCTCCACTTT. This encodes CASSATGYDSPLHF. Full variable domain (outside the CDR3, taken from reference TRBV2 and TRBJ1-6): EPEVTQTPSHQVTQMGQEVILRCVPISNHLYFYWYRQILGQKVEFLVSFYNNEISEKSEIFDDQFSVERPDGSNFTLKIRSTKLEDSAMYFCASSATGYDSPLHFGNGTRLTVT.

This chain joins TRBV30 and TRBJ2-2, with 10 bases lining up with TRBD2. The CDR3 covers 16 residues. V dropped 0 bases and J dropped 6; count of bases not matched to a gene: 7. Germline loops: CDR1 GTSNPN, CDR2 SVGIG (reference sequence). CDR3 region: CAWSVLSGGHPGELFF. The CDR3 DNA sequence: TGTGCCTGGAGTGTACTTAGCGGGGGGCATCCCGGGGAGCTGTTTTTT.

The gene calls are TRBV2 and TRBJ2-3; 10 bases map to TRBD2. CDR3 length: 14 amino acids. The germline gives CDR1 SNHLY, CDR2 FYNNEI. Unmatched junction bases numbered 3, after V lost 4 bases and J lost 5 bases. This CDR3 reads CASSVLAGIDTQYF. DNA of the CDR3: TGTGCCAGCAGTGTACTAGCGGGGATAGATACGCAGTATTTT. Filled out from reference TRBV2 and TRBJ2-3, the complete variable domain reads EPEVTQTPSHQVTQMGQEVILRCVPISNHLYFYWYRQILGQKVEFLVSFYNNEISEKSEIFDDQFSVERPDGSNFTLKIRSTKLEDSAMYFCASSVLAGIDTQYFGPGTRLTVL.

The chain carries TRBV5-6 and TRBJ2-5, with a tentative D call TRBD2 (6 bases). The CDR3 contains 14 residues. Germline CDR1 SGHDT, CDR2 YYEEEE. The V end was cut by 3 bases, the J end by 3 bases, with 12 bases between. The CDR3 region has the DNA TGTGCCAGCAGCTCCGTCGCGGGAAAAGAGACCCAGTACTTC. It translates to CASSSVAGKETQYF.

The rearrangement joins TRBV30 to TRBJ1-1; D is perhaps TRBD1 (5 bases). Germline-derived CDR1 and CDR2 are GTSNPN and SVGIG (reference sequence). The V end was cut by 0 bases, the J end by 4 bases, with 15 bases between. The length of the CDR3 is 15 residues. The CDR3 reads CAWSVLFRVSTEAFF. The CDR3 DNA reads TGTGCCTGGAGTGTTTTATTCAGGGTCTCCACTGAAGCTTTCTTT.

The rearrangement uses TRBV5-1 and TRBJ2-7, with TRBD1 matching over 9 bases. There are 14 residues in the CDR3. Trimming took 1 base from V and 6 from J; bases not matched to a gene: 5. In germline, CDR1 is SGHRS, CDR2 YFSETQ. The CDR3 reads CASSLRGQGGEQYF. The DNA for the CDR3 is TGCGCCAGCAGCTTGAGGGGACAGGGAGGCGAGCAGTACTTC.

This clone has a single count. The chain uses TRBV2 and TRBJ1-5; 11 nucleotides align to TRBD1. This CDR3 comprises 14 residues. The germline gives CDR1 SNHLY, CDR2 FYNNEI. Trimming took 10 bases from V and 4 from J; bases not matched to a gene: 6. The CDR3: CANSGTGGNQPQHF. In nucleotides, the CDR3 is TGTGCCAATTCAGGGACAGGGGGAAATCAGCCCCAGCATTTT.

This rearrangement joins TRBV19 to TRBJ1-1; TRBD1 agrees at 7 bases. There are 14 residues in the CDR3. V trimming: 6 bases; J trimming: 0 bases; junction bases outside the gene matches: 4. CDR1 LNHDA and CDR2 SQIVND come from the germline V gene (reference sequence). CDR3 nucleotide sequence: TGTGCCAGTAGATGGACAGGCATGAACACTGAAGCTTTCTTT. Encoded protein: CASRWTGMNTEAFF.

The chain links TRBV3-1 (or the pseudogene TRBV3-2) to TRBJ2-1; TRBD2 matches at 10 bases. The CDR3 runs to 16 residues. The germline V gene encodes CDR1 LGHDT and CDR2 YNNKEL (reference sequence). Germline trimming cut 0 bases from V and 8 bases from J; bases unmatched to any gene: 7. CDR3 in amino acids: CASSQDWSGGAHEQFF. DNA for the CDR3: TGTGCCAGCAGCCAAGATTGGAGCGGGGGGGCACATGAGCAGTTCTTC.

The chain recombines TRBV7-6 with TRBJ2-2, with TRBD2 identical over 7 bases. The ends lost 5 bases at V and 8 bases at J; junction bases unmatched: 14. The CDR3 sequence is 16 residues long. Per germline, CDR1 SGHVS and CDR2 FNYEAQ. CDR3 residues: CASSPRGGGQTGELFF. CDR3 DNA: TGTGCCAGCAGCCCCCGGGGCGGGGGTCAGACAGGGGAGCTGTTTTTT.

The CDR3 nucleotides are TGTGCCAGCAGCTTAATACCGGGGGAAGGTTACAATGAGCAGTTCTTC. Translated: CASSLIPGEGYNEQFF. V usage is TRBV7-3 and J usage is TRBJ2-1, with D perhaps TRBD2 (6 bases). The germline V and J ends were trimmed by 1 base and 4 bases, with 14 bases remaining between them. The CDR3 is 16 amino acids. Germline V gene lookup returns CDR1 SGHTA and CDR2 FQGTGA.

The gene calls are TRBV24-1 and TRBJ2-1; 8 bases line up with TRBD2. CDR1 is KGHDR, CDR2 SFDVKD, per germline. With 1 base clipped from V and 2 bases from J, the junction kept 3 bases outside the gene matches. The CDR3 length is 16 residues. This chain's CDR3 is CATSDLEAGAYNEQFF. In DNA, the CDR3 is TGTGCCACCAGTGATTTAGAAGCGGGGGCCTACAATGAGCAGTTCTTC.

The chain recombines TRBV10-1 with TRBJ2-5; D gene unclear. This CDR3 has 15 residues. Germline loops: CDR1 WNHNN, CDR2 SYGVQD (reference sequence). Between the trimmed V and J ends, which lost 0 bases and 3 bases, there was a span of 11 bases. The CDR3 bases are TGCGCCAGCAGTGAGTCGAGCCCAATGAAAGAGACCCAGTACTTC. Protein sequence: CASSESSPMKETQYF.

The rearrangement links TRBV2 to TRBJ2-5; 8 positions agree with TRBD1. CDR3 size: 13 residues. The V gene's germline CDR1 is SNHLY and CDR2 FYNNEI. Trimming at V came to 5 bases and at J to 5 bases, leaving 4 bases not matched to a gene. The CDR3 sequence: CASSRDRMETQYF. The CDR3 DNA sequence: TGTGCCAGCAGTCGGGACAGGATGGAGACCCAGTACTTC. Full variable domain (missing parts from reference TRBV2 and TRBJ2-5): EPEVTQTPSHQVTQMGQEVILRCVPISNHLYFYWYRQILGQKVEFLVSFYNNEISEKSEIFDDQFSVERPDGSNFTLKIRSTKLEDSAMYFCASSRDRMETQYFGPGTRLLVL.

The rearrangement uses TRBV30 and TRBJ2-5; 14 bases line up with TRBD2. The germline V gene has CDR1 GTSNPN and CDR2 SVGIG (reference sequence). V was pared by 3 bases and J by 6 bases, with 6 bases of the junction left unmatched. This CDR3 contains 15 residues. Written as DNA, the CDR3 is TGTGCCTGGAGCAGGACTAGCGGGGGGCCCAAGACCCAGTACTTC. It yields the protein CAWSRTSGGPKTQYF.

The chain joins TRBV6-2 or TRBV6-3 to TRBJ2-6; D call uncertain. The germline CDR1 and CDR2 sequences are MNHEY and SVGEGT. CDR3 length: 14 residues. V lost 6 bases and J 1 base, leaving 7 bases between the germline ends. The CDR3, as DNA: TGTGCCAGCAGCCCTCTATCTGGGGCCAACGTCCTGACTTTC. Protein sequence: CASSPLSGANVLTF.

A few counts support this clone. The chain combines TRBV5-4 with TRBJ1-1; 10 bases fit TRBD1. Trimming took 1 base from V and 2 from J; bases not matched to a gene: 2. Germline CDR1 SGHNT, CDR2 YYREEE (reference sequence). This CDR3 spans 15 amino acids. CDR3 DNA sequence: TGTGCCAGCAGCTTGAGGGACAGGGGTAACACTGAAGCTTTCTTT. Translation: CASSLRDRGNTEAFF.

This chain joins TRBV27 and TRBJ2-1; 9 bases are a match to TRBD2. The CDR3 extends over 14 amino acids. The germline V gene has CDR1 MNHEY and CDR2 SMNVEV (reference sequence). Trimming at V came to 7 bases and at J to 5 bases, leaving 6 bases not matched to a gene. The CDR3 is CASIGAGGDNEQFF. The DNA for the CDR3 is TGTGCCAGCATAGGAGCGGGGGGTGACAATGAGCAGTTCTTC.

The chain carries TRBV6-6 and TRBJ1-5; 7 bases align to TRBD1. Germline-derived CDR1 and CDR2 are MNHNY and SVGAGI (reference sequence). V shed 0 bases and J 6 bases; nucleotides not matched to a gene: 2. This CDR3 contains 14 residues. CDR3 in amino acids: CASSYSDRPQPQHF. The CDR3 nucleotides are TGTGCCAGCAGTTACTCGGACAGGCCTCAGCCCCAGCATTTT.

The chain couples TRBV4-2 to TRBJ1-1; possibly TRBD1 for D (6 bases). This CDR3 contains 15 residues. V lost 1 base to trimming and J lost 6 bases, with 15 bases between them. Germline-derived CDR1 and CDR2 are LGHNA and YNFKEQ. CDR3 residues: CASSQGATGGPEAFF. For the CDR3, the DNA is TGTGCCAGCAGCCAAGGTGCGACAGGCGGACCTGAAGCTTTCTTT.

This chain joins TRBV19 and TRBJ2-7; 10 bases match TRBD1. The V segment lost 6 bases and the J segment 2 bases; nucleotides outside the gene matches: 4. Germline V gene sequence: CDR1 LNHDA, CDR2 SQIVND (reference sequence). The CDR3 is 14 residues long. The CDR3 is CASRRDRGAYEQYF. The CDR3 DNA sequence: TGTGCCAGTAGAAGGGACAGGGGAGCCTACGAGCAGTACTTC.

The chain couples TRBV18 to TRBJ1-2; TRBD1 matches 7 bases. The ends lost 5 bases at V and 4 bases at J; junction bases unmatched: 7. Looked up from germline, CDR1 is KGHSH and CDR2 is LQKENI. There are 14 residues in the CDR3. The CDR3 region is CASSSGQAPYGYTF. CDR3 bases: TGTGCCAGCTCATCCGGACAGGCGCCCTATGGCTACACCTTC.

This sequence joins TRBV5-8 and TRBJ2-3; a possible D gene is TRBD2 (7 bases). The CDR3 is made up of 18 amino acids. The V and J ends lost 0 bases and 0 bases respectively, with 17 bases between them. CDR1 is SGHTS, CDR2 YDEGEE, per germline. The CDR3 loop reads CASSLGMYGGLSTDTQYF. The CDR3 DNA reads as TGTGCCAGCAGCTTGGGCATGTACGGGGGGCTAAGCACAGATACGCAGTATTTT.